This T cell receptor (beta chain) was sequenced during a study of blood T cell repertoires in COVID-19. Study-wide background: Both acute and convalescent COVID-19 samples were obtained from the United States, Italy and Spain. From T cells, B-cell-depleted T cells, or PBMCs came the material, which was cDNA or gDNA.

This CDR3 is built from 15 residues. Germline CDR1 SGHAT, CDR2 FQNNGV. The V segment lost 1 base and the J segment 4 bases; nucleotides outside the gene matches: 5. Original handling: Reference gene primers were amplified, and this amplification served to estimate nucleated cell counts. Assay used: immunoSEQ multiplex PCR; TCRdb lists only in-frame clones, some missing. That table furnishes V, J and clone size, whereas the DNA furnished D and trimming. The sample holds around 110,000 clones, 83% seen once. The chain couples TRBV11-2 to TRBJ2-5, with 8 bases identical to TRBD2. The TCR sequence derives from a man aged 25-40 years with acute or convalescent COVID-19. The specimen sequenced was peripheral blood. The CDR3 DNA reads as TGTGCCAGCAGCTTAGTTTACGGGAGGGCAGAGACCCAGTACTTC. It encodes CASSLVYGRAETQYF.